A single sample gave rise to the 32 T cell receptor beta chains below, sequenced in a study of shared clonotypes between healthy human individuals. Using immunoSEQ multiplex PCR, the repertoire was profiled, and TCRdb retains in-frame clones only, with some absent. The sample holds approximately 620,000 clones, 95% to 98% seen once. Sample: naive CD4+ T cells sorted from blood. Noted subset: CD45RA+ positively selected. The source of these receptors is a woman in her thirties in good health.

This rearrangement joins TRBV5-6 to TRBJ1-2, with a possible D match to TRBD1 (5 bases). Germline values: CDR1 SGHDT, CDR2 YYEEEE. This CDR3 is built from 13 residues. V dropped 1 base and J dropped 7 bases, with 11 bases sitting between them. The CDR3 sequence is CASSLIREGGYTF. In nucleotides, the CDR3 is TGTGCCAGCAGCTTGATCAGGGAGGGTGGCTACACCTTC.

This clone has only one observation. The chain employs TRBV11-2 and TRBJ2-4; TRBD1 is a possible D gene (6 bases). CDR3 length: 15 amino acids. Per the germline V gene, CDR1 is SGHAT and CDR2 is FQNNGV. The germline V and J ends were trimmed by 5 bases and 2 bases, with 13 bases remaining between them. Written as DNA, the CDR3 is TGTGCCAGCAGCAGACACAGGGATCCCAAAAACATTCAGTACTTC. It specifies CASSRHRDPKNIQYF.

This clone has only one observation. This sequence joins TRBV19 and TRBJ1-6; 7 bases are shared with TRBD1. The CDR3 length is 15 residues. V was pared by 5 bases and J by 7 bases, with 8 bases of the junction left unmatched. Germline assignment: CDR1 LNHDA and CDR2 SQIVND (reference sequence). CDR3 residues: CASSPPGGRNSPLHF. DNA of the CDR3: TGTGCCAGTAGTCCTCCAGGGGGTCGGAATTCACCCCTCCACTTT.

The chain couples TRBV9 to TRBJ2-2; D possibly corresponds to TRBD1 (5 bases). Trimming pared 2 bases from V and 7 bases from J, leaving 6 bases between. CDR1 SGDLS and CDR2 YYNGEE come from the germline V gene. The CDR3 is 12 amino acids. For the CDR3, the DNA is TGTGCCAGCAGCGTTCAGGGCGGGGAGCTGTTTTTT. This sequence encodes CASSVQGGELFF.

This clone was recorded only once. V usage is TRBV6-6 and J usage is TRBJ1-5, with D perhaps matching TRBD1 (6 bases). This CDR3 is built from 16 residues. Looked up from germline, CDR1 is MNHNY and CDR2 is SVGAGI (reference sequence). Deletions cut 5 bases from V and 6 bases from J, with 20 bases between. The DNA of the CDR3 is TGTGCCAGCAGTCAACCGGGGGCAGGGAATTCTCAGCCCCAGCATTTT. It specifies CASSQPGAGNSQPQHF.

The chain employs TRBV6-6 and TRBJ2-7; D may be TRBD1 or TRBD2 (5 bases each). This CDR3 has 15 amino acids. V was cut by 5 bases and J by 4 bases, with 18 bases left in between. Germline V gene sequence: CDR1 MNHNY, CDR2 SVGAGI (reference sequence). CDR3 coding DNA: TGTGCCAGCAGTCGCCTAGGGGCAGGAGGATACGAGCAGTACTTC. This encodes CASSRLGAGGYEQYF.

The chain carries TRBV5-4 and TRBJ2-7; D is perhaps TRBD1 (5 bases). Trimming took off 3 bases at V and 3 bases at J, with 10 bases between the two ends. This CDR3 has 13 residues. Per germline, CDR1 SGHNT and CDR2 YYREEE (reference sequence). CDR3 coding DNA: TGTGCCAGCAGCTCCCAACAGGACTACGAGCAGTACTTC. Translation: CASSSQQDYEQYF. The variable domain in full, with the rest retrieved from reference TRBV5-4 and TRBJ2-7, is ETGVTQSPTHLIKTRGQQVTLRCSSQSGHNTVSWYQQALGQGPQFIFQYYREEENGRGNFPPRFSGLQFPNYSSELNVNALELDDSALYLCASSSQQDYEQYFGPGTRLTVT.

The chain carries TRBV27 and TRBJ2-5; 11 positions agree with TRBD2. The DNA end is more similar to TRBJ2-7, so the J call may be wrong. The CDR3 runs to 14 residues. In germline, CDR1 is MNHEY, CDR2 SMNVEV (reference sequence). The CDR3 loop reads CASSRSGRAYEQYF. CDR3 DNA sequence: TGTGCCAGCAGCCGTAGCGGGAGGGCCTACGAGCAGTACTTC.

V and J are TRBV6-4 and TRBJ2-6; D could derive from TRBD1 or TRBD2 (5 bases each). Germline V gene sequence: CDR1 MRHNA, CDR2 SNTAGT. The CDR3 spans 16 residues. V was shortened by 5 bases and J by 0 bases, with 11 bases between the two germline ends. The DNA for the CDR3 is TGTGCCAGCAGTTTGGGGACGCGCTCTGGGGCCAACGTCCTGACTTTC. Residues: CASSLGTRSGANVLTF.

This sequence joins TRBV6-1 and TRBJ2-1; weak D call: TRBD2 (6 bases). Germline V gene sequence: CDR1 MNHNS, CDR2 SASEGT. V lost 3 bases to trimming and J lost 8 bases, with 17 bases between them. The CDR3 runs to 15 residues. CDR3 region: CASSESLAGRYEQFF. The CDR3, as DNA: TGTGCCAGCAGTGAGAGCTTGGCGGGACGGTATGAGCAGTTCTTC.

V usage is TRBV9 and J usage is TRBJ2-7; 13 bases are shared with TRBD2. J lost 4 bases, V lost 3 bases, and 1 base had no gene match. This CDR3 contains 14 residues. CDR1 is SGDLS and CDR2 is YYNGEE in the germline V gene. CDR3 in DNA: TGTGCCAGCAGCGGGACTAGCGGGAGTTACGAGCAGTACTTC. Translated: CASSGTSGSYEQYF.

This rearrangement joins TRBV5-5 to TRBJ1-1, with 10 bases fitting TRBD1. The J segment lost 6 bases and the V segment lost 9 bases, leaving 17 bases of the junction unmatched. The CDR3 is 16 amino acids. CDR1 and CDR2 (germline): SGHKS, YYEKEE (reference sequence). Here the CDR3 reads CATRQGAYQRISEAFF. As DNA, the CDR3 is TGTGCCACCCGACAGGGGGCTTATCAGCGGATTTCTGAAGCTTTCTTT.

Concerning this clone itself: This same CDR3 is encoded by further DNA sequences in the sample. The chain recombines TRBV28 with TRBJ1-1; unclear D gene. The CDR3 is 13 amino acids. V lost 2 bases and J lost 2, with 6 bases in between. Germline CDR1 MDHEN, CDR2 SYDVKM. CDR3 sequence reads: CASSLPGNTEAFF. In DNA, the CDR3 is TGTGCCAGCAGTTTACCCGGAAACACTGAAGCTTTCTTT. The full variable domain, completed using reference TRBV28 and TRBJ1-1, is DVKVTQSSRYLVKRTGEKVFLECVQDMDHENMFWYRQDPGLGLRLIYFSYDVKMKEKGDIPEGYSVSREKKERFSLILESASTNQTSMYLCASSLPGNTEAFFGQGTRLTVV.

V is TRBV30 and J is TRBJ2-5; no definite D call. V lost 0 bases and J 8 bases, leaving 13 bases between the germline ends. Looked up from germline, CDR1 is GTSNPN and CDR2 is SVGIG (reference sequence). CDR3 length: 13 residues. The CDR3 here is CAWSVTGSPTQYF. The CDR3 region has the DNA TGTGCCTGGAGTGTAACGGGCTCTCCAACCCAGTACTTC.

The chain joins TRBV19 to TRBJ1-2; TRBD1 agrees at 7 bases. This CDR3 has 14 residues. The germline CDR1 and CDR2 sequences are LNHDA and SQIVND (reference sequence). V dropped 8 bases and J dropped 0; count of bases not matched to a gene: 6. For the CDR3, the DNA is TGTGCCAGTCAGGCGGGACAGACTAACTATGGCTACACCTTC. Translated: CASQAGQTNYGYTF.

This chain connects TRBV10-3 to TRBJ1-5, with no clear D. Germline lookup yields CDR1 ENHRY and CDR2 SYGVKD. V lost 3 bases and J 7 bases, leaving 10 bases between the germline ends. The CDR3 is 13 amino acids. CDR3 DNA: TGTGCCATCAGTGATCCCTCGGGACAGCCCCAGCATTTT. Protein product: CAISDPSGQPQHF.

This chain links TRBV7-2 with TRBJ1-2, with D unclear. The CDR3 has 15 amino acids. Germline V gene data show CDR1 as SGHTA and CDR2 as FQGNSA. The germline V and J ends were trimmed by 5 bases and 4 bases, with 17 bases remaining between them. CDR3 sequence reads: CASSPPGSSSYGYTF. Here the CDR3 DNA reads TGTGCCAGCAGCCCACCTGGGTCGTCAAGCTATGGCTACACCTTC. Together with reference TRBV7-2 and TRBJ1-2, the CDR3 gives the full variable domain: GAGVSQSPSNKVTEKGKDVELRCDPISGHTALYWYRQSLGQGLEFLIYFQGNSAPDKSGLPSDRFSAERTGGSVSTLTIQRTQQEDSAVYLCASSPPGSSSYGYTFGSGTRLTVV.

The DNA for the CDR3 is TGTGCCAGCAGTCCCCGGACATCCTACAATGAGCAGTTCTTC. It is translated as CASSPRTSYNEQFF. This chain joins TRBV27 and TRBJ2-1, with a possible D match to TRBD1 (5 bases). V shed 5 bases and J shed 1 base, with 9 bases lying between them. The germline gives CDR1 MNHEY, CDR2 SMNVEV (reference sequence). This CDR3 spans 14 amino acids.

The J gene is TRBJ2-1, the V gene TRBV7-3, with 10 bases lining up with TRBD2. Looked up from germline, CDR1 is SGHTA and CDR2 is FQGTGA. The CDR3 loop spans 15 amino acids. Germline trimming cut 3 bases from V and 5 bases from J; bases unmatched to any gene: 4. The CDR3 region has the DNA TGTGCCAGCAGCTTTTTAGCGGGAGGTAACAATGAGCAGTTCTTC. Translating gives CASSFLAGGNNEQFF.

This chain connects TRBV10-3 to TRBJ2-1; D might be TRBD1 or TRBD2, each matching 5 bases. The V end lost 1 base, the J end lost 7 bases, and 5 bases lay between the germline ends. Germline CDR1 ENHRY, CDR2 SYGVKD. CDR3 length: 12 residues. This CDR3 is CAISEWGNEQFF. CDR3 bases: TGTGCCATCAGTGAGTGGGGGAATGAGCAGTTCTTC.

This rearrangement joins TRBV5-8 to TRBJ1-1; possibly TRBD1 for D (6 bases). V lost 1 base and J 1 base, leaving 11 bases between the germline ends. CDR3 length: 15 amino acids. Looked up from germline, CDR1 is SGHTS and CDR2 is YDEGEE. DNA for the CDR3: TGTGCCAGCAGCTTGATGGGCAGGGGGAACACTGAAGCTTTCTTT. Translating it yields CASSLMGRGNTEAFF.

This rearrangement joins TRBV11-2 to TRBJ2-7; D is uncertain. The CDR3 extends over 13 amino acids. Germline V gene data show CDR1 as SGHAT and CDR2 as FQNNGV. V was pared by 5 bases and J by 2 bases, with 10 bases between. The CDR3 loop is CASSTRTAYEQYF. The CDR3 DNA is TGTGCCAGCAGCACTCGAACAGCCTACGAGCAGTACTTC.

The CDR3 DNA reads TGCGCCAGCAGCCAAGATACGCGGTACACTGAAGCTTTCTTT. Amino acids: CASSQDTRYTEAFF. V is TRBV4-1 and J is TRBJ1-1; D uncertain. V shed 0 bases and J shed 3 bases, with 8 bases lying between them. The germline CDR1 and CDR2 sequences are MGHRA and YSYEKL. This CDR3 has 14 residues.

The count of this clone is one. This sequence joins TRBV28 and TRBJ1-2; the match to TRBD1 covers 7 bases. Unmatched junction bases numbered 15, after V lost 1 base and J lost 10 bases. Germline lookup yields CDR1 MDHEN and CDR2 SYDVKM. The CDR3 sequence is 16 residues long. CDR3 bases: TGTGCCAGCAGTTTATTAGGGGGCAAGGGGACGCTAGACTACACCTTC. Encoded protein: CASSLLGGKGTLDYTF.

The chain carries TRBV11-3 and TRBJ1-3; D not certain. The V end lost 5 bases, the J end lost 0 bases, and 8 bases lay between the germline ends. The CDR3 spans 14 residues. Germline loops: CDR1 SGHNT, CDR2 YENEEA. CDR3 nucleotide sequence: TGTGCCAGCAGCCGGGCCAACTCTGGAAACACCATATATTTT. Residues: CASSRANSGNTIYF.

This clone was recorded once. V is TRBV5-3 and J is TRBJ2-2, with D unresolved. TRBV5-3 belongs to the ORF category, with a function that is uncertain. The CDR3 is made up of 16 amino acids. V lost 0 bases and J 2 bases, leaving 11 bases between the germline ends. The CDR3 coding sequence is TGTGCCAGAAGCTTGGCTTTAGGCGCTAACACCGGGGAGCTGTTTTTT. Amino acids: CARSLALGANTGELFF.

In regard to this clone: At the DNA level, this CDR3 is encoded by other sequences in the same sample as well. This chain connects TRBV5-1 to TRBJ2-2; TRBD2 matches at 10 bases. V dropped 3 bases and J dropped 3; count of bases not matched to a gene: 2. Germline-derived CDR1 and CDR2 are SGHRS and YFSETQ. This CDR3 spans 15 amino acids. The CDR3 region is CASSSLAGDTGELFF. The DNA for the CDR3 is TGCGCCAGCAGCTCCCTAGCGGGGGACACCGGGGAGCTGTTTTTT.

Points on this clone: One junction end does not reproduce the germline sequence, and a read error may be involved. The chain employs TRBV27 and TRBJ1-2; D gene unclear. The CDR3 is 14 residues long. Looked up from germline, CDR1 is MNHEY and CDR2 is SMNVEV (reference sequence). CDR3 sequence: CASSPGPTFYDYTF. CDR3 bases: TGTGCCAGCAGTCCTGGGCCCACGTTTTATGACTACACCTTC.

The CDR3: CASSPYPGGTGELFF. The DNA for the CDR3 is TGCGCCAGCAGCCCCTATCCGGGTGGCACCGGGGAGCTGTTTTTT. The chain has TRBV4-1 and TRBJ2-2; D remains ambiguous. Germline CDR1 is MGHRA and CDR2 is YSYEKL. Trimming left V 4 bases short and J 4 bases short, with 13 bases between. The CDR3 runs 15 residues.

The J gene is TRBJ1-3, the V gene TRBV19, with 9 bases aligning to TRBD1. Germline V gene data show CDR1 as LNHDA and CDR2 as SQIVND (reference sequence). The CDR3 spans 17 residues. Trimming at V came to 5 bases and at J to 1 base, leaving 9 bases not matched to a gene. CDR3 protein: CASSLTGQGASGNTIYF. DNA for the CDR3: TGTGCCAGTAGTCTCACGGGACAGGGCGCGTCTGGAAACACCATATATTTT.

CDR3 nucleotides: TGTGCCAGCAGGCAGGGGGCGTTGGGCAATCAGCCCCAGCATTTT. Amino acids: CASRQGALGNQPQHF. This chain uses TRBV28 with TRBJ1-5, with TRBD1 identical over 8 bases. The J segment lost 2 bases and the V segment lost 6 bases, leaving 6 bases of the junction unmatched. Germline lookup yields CDR1 MDHEN and CDR2 SYDVKM. The CDR3 spans 15 residues. Based on the CDR3 plus reference TRBV28 and TRBJ1-5, the full variable domain is DVKVTQSSRYLVKRTGEKVFLECVQDMDHENMFWYRQDPGLGLRLIYFSYDVKMKEKGDIPEGYSVSREKKERFSLILESASTNQTSMYLCASRQGALGNQPQHFGDGTRLSIL.

The rearrangement uses TRBV5-1 and TRBJ2-2, with 8 bases fitting TRBD2. The germline V gene encodes CDR1 SGHRS and CDR2 YFSETQ. This CDR3 has 15 amino acids. Trimming cost V 7 bases and J 4 bases; bases outside gene matches: 9. The CDR3 spells CASGERERSTGELFF. The CDR3 region has the DNA TGCGCCAGCGGCGAGCGGGAGAGGTCCACCGGGGAGCTGTTTTTT.